This T cell receptor beta chain was captured in a study of blood T cells in healthy people across ages. The ends lost 1 base at V and 13 bases at J; junction bases unmatched: 3. The CDR3 is 12 residues long. Study-level findings and limits: Estimates of diversity drawn from one million T cells were considered underestimates.

For the second PCR, which ran for roughly 7 to 11 cycles, a sample-barcoded 5' primer and a J-beta primer mix were used. TCRdb ran MiXCR on the 5' RACE reads and lists one entry per CDR3 protein. Of about 1.6 million distinct CDR3 sequences in the sample, roughly a third were seen once. On this clonotype: No antigen is known for it. No conserved phenylalanine or tryptophan is present at the end of the CDR3, so a read error is the likely explanation.

The specimen was blood. The sequence came from a woman aged 30 to 39 in good health. This chain connects TRBV12-3 or TRBV12-4 to TRBJ2-4; 8 nucleotides align to TRBD2. CDR3 amino acids: CASSLEGLEQYV. The CDR3 nucleotides are TGTGCCAGCAGTTTAGAGGGACTAGAGCAGTACGTC.